These 19 T cell receptor beta chains came from one sample sequenced in a study of T-cell reconstitution after alpha-beta-depleted transplantation in children. TCRbeta library preparation incorporated unique molecular identifiers. TCRdb reanalysed the PCR reads using MiXCR and keeps one entry per CDR3 protein. The top ten clones hold 0.79% of a sample with around 670,000 distinct CDR3 sequences, roughly 13% of them seen once. The material was PBMCs, obtained before TCRalphabeta/CD19-depleted stem cell transplant. The receptors derive from a girl aged 2 to 9 with congenital amegakaryocytic thrombocytopenia, due to receive a stem cell transplant.

This clonotype showed up many times. This sequence joins TRBV20-1 and TRBJ2-3; 7 bases align to TRBD1. In germline, CDR1 is DFQATT, CDR2 SNEGSKA (reference sequence). This CDR3 has 14 residues. V dropped 6 bases and J dropped 2; count of bases not matched to a gene: 8. In DNA, the CDR3 is TGCAGTGCCCAAAGGGGGCCAGTCACAGATACGCAGTATTTT. Its translation is CSAQRGPVTDTQYF.

This chain links TRBV30 with TRBJ1-2, with 8 bases that match TRBD1. Germline-derived CDR1 and CDR2 are GTSNPN and SVGIG (reference sequence). The V and J ends lost 6 bases and 8 bases, in that order; junction bases with no gene match: 8. This CDR3 has 12 amino acids. For the CDR3, the DNA is TGTGCCTGCCTGACAGGGGAGCAGGGCTACACCTTC. This gives the protein CACLTGEQGYTF.

The sample holds a few counts of this clonotype. V usage is TRBV20-1 and J usage is TRBJ2-4; unclear D gene. The CDR3 loop spans 12 amino acids. V was cut by 5 bases and J by 7 bases, with 12 bases left in between. Germline CDR1 reads DFQATT; CDR2 reads SNEGSKA (reference sequence). Written as DNA, the CDR3 is TGCAGTGCTCTCTCCCTGGGCAACATTCAGTACTTC. Translation: CSALSLGNIQYF.

This clonotype was seen repeatedly, ten times or more. CDR3 nucleotides: TGTGCCAGCAGCCCTACAGTTCCACAGGCGACCACAGATACGCAGTATTTT. This encodes CASSPTVPQATTDTQYF. This chain uses TRBV7-9 with TRBJ2-3, with D tentatively TRBD1 (5 bases). V was pared by 5 bases and J by 2 bases, with 20 bases between. The germline V gene encodes CDR1 SEHNR and CDR2 FQNEAQ (reference sequence). There are 17 residues in the CDR3.

The gene calls are TRBV12-5 and TRBJ2-7, with D hard to call. The CDR3 contains 14 residues. With 1 base removed from V and 4 bases from J, the gap between germline ends came to 11 bases. Germline V CDR1 and CDR2: LGHNT, FRNRAP. For the CDR3, the DNA is TGTGCTAGTGGTTTGGAGTTCCCTTCGTACGAGCAGTACTTC. This translates into CASGLEFPSYEQYF.

This clonotype came up many times. The rearrangement joins TRBV15 to TRBJ1-4; TRBD1 matches at 7 bases. CDR1 is LNHNV and CDR2 is YYDKDF in the germline V gene (reference sequence). This CDR3 region has 13 residues. With 7 bases clipped from V and 5 bases from J, the junction kept 4 bases outside the gene matches. CDR3 region: CATIDRANEKLFF. As DNA, the CDR3 is TGTGCCACCATCGACAGGGCCAATGAAAAACTGTTTTTT.

The rearrangement links TRBV20-1 to TRBJ2-7; 13 bases are a match to TRBD2. The CDR3 runs 16 residues. V gave up 5 bases and J gave up 4 bases; unmatched junction bases: 11. The germline V gene encodes CDR1 DFQATT and CDR2 SNEGSKA (reference sequence). In nucleotides, the CDR3 is TGCAGTGCTCGGAACACCGGGACTAGCGGGATTTACGAGCAGTACTTC. Its protein product is CSARNTGTSGIYEQYF.

This clonotype occurred many times. The chain joins TRBV28 to TRBJ2-3; 10 bases are a match to TRBD2. The J segment lost 3 bases and the V segment lost 4 bases, leaving 19 bases of the junction unmatched. Per the germline V gene, CDR1 is MDHEN and CDR2 is SYDVKM. The length of the CDR3 is 20 residues. CDR3 residues: CASSSLREVVAGGLTDTQYF. CDR3 DNA: TGTGCCAGCAGTTCACTTCGGGAGGTAGTAGCGGGAGGCTTGACAGATACGCAGTATTTT.

This clonotype was found a few times. The gene calls are TRBV12-3 or TRBV12-4 and TRBJ2-3, with TRBD2 matching 7 bases. The V gene end was trimmed by 6 bases and the J gene end by 2 bases; junction bases not matched to a gene: 20. The CDR3 covers 19 residues. Written as DNA, the CDR3 is TGTGCCAGCAGCCACCGCCCCTTTGGGGGGGAGGGCCTCACAGATACGCAGTATTTT. Protein: CASSHRPFGGEGLTDTQYF.

This clonotype was counted at least ten times. The chain combines TRBV11-2 with TRBJ2-1; D perhaps matches TRBD2 (6 bases). Germline values: CDR1 SGHAT, CDR2 FQNNGV. The CDR3 runs 15 residues. The V gene lost 7 bases and the J gene lost 0 bases, with 13 bases spanning the gap. The CDR3 DNA follows: TGTGCCAGCACTTCCGGGAGATACTCCTACAATGAGCAGTTCTTC. It translates to CASTSGRYSYNEQFF. The full variable domain, completed using reference TRBV11-2 and TRBJ2-1, is EAGVAQSPRYKIIEKRQSVAFWCNPISGHATLYWYQQILGQGPKLLIQFQNNGVVDDSQLPKDRFSAERLKGVDSTLKIQPAKLEDSAVYLCASTSGRYSYNEQFFGPGTRLTVL.

J is TRBJ2-5 and V is TRBV7-8; D ambiguous. The CDR3 contains 13 residues. The germline V and J ends were trimmed by 5 bases and 0 bases, with 7 bases remaining between them. The V gene's germline CDR1 is SGHVS and CDR2 FQNEAQ. The CDR3 loop is CASSQTYQETQYF. CDR3 coding DNA: TGTGCCAGCAGCCAGACTTACCAAGAGACCCAGTACTTC.

This clonotype appeared many times. CDR3 sequence reads: CASSRLMGTSLQETQYF. The CDR3 nucleotides are TGCGCCAGCAGCCGATTAATGGGAACATCATTACAAGAGACCCAGTACTTC. The rearrangement joins TRBV4-1 to TRBJ2-5; D remains unclear. The CDR3 has 17 amino acids. Germline assignment: CDR1 MGHRA and CDR2 YSYEKL. V dropped 4 bases and J dropped 2 bases, with 20 bases sitting between them.

The chain links TRBV3-1 to TRBJ2-6, with no clear D. Germline V gives CDR1 LGHDT, CDR2 YNNKEL (reference sequence). The CDR3 length is 17 residues. Trimming took 1 base from V and 1 from J, leaving 11 bases between them. The CDR3 loop is CASSQVSWLSGANVLTF. The CDR3 nucleotides read TGTGCCAGCAGCCAAGTTTCCTGGCTTTCTGGGGCCAACGTCCTGACTTTC.

This clonotype was seen repeatedly, ten times or more. This sequence joins TRBV20-1 and TRBJ2-5; D may correspond to TRBD1 or TRBD2 (6 bases each). There are 16 residues in the CDR3. Germline-derived CDR1 and CDR2 are DFQATT and SNEGSKA (reference sequence). Trimming left V 2 bases short and J 4 bases short, with 20 bases between. The CDR3 loop is CSARHFPPGGTETQYF. The CDR3 coding sequence is TGCAGTGCTAGACACTTCCCACCCGGGGGCACAGAGACCCAGTACTTC.

This clonotype came up many times. The gene calls are TRBV7-2 and TRBJ2-1; 7 positions match TRBD2. Germline CDR1 is SGHTA and CDR2 is FQGNSA. The CDR3 loop spans 14 amino acids. V shed 3 bases and J 6 bases; nucleotides not matched to a gene: 5. The CDR3 DNA sequence: TGTGCCAGCAGCTTCGGCGGGAGTATCAATGAGCAGTTCTTC. Its translation is CASSFGGSINEQFF. Together with reference TRBV7-2 and TRBJ2-1, the CDR3 gives the full variable domain: GAGVSQSPSNKVTEKGKDVELRCDPISGHTALYWYRQSLGQGLEFLIYFQGNSAPDKSGLPSDRFSAERTGGSVSTLTIQRTQQEDSAVYLCASSFGGSINEQFFGPGTRLTVL.

This clonotype was recorded at least ten times. The rearrangement links TRBV20-1 to TRBJ2-6; D not certain. V lost 2 bases to trimming and J lost 0 bases, with 8 bases between them. The CDR3 extends over 15 amino acids. Germline V gene data show CDR1 as DFQATT and CDR2 as SNEGSKA (reference sequence). CDR3 loop: CSARKGSSGANVLTF. CDR3 nucleotide sequence: TGCAGTGCTAGAAAGGGAAGCTCTGGGGCCAACGTCCTGACTTTC.

This clonotype was picked up many times. The V and J genes are TRBV10-3 and TRBJ2-7, with 7 bases that match TRBD1. Looked up from germline, CDR1 is ENHRY and CDR2 is SYGVKD. CDR3 size: 13 residues. J lost 5 bases, V lost 6 bases, and 7 bases had no gene match. The CDR3 spells CAIRSQGLDEQYF. DNA for the CDR3: TGTGCCATCAGATCACAGGGGTTGGACGAGCAGTACTTC.

This clonotype was counted at least ten times. The chain joins TRBV20-1 to TRBJ2-4; D is perhaps TRBD2 (5 bases). The V gene's germline CDR1 is DFQATT and CDR2 SNEGSKA (reference sequence). The CDR3 spans 14 residues. Trimming took 2 bases from V and 0 from J, leaving 8 bases between them. CDR3 nucleotides: TGCAGTGCTAGAATAGCGATAGCCAAAAACATTCAGTACTTC. Its translation is CSARIAIAKNIQYF.

This clonotype was seen ten or more times. The CDR3, as DNA: TGTGCCAGCAGCCCCCGGGGTAGCAGATACGAGCAGTACTTC. The encoded protein is CASSPRGSRYEQYF. This chain links TRBV12-3 or TRBV12-4 with TRBJ2-7; D may be TRBD2 (5 bases). The CDR3 extends over 14 amino acids. Trimming shortened V by 6 bases and J by 4 bases, and 16 bases separated the two germline ends.